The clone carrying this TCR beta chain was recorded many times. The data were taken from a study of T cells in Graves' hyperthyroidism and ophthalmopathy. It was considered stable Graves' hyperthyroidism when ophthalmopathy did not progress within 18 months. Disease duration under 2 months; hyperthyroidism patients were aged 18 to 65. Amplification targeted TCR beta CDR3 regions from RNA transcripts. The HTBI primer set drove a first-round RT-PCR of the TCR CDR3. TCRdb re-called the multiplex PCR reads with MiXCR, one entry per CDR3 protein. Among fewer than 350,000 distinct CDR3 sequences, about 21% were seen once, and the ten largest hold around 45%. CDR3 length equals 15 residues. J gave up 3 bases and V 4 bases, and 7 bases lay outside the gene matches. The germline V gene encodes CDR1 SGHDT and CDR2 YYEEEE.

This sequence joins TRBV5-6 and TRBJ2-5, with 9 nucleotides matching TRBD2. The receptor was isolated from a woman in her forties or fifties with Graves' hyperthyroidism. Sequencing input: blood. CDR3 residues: CASSPIAGVEETQYF. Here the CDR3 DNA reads TGTGCCAGCAGCCCAATAGCGGGAGTAGAAGAGACCCAGTACTTC. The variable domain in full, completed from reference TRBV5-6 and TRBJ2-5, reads DAGVTQSPTHLIKTRGQQVTLRCSPKSGHDTVSWYQQALGQGPQFIFQYYEEEERQRGNFPDRFSGHQFPNYSSELNVNALLLGDSALYLCASSPIAGVEETQYFGPGTRLLVL.